The 16 T cell receptor beta chains in this list originate from one sample, sequenced in a study of blood T cells in healthy people across ages. A second PCR, run for about 7 to 11 cycles, used a sample-barcoded 5' primer plus a J-beta primer mix. TCRdb itself ran the 5' RACE reads through MiXCR, one entry per CDR3 protein. The table lists about 580,000 distinct CDR3 sequences, around 50% of them singletons. What was sequenced was blood. The origin of the receptors is a man of 80 years or more in good health.

This chain links TRBV6-1 with TRBJ2-1, with a possible D match to TRBD1 (6 bases). Germline V gene data show CDR1 as MNHNS and CDR2 as SASEGT. The CDR3 extends over 17 amino acids. The germline V and J ends were trimmed by 8 bases and 2 bases, with 22 bases remaining between them. CDR3 bases: TGTGCCAGCCGGAAGACAGGACCGGGTCCGGCCTACAATGAGCAGTTCTTC. It is translated as CASRKTGPGPAYNEQFF.

The genes are TRBV7-9 and TRBJ2-7, with D perhaps assigned TRBD1 or TRBD2 (5 bases each). The CDR3 extends over 14 amino acids. Trimming pared 1 base from V and 5 bases from J, leaving 12 bases between. Germline CDR1 SEHNR, CDR2 FQNEAQ (reference sequence). The CDR3: CASSLDGTNHEQYF. CDR3 in DNA: TGTGCCAGCAGCTTAGACGGGACCAACCACGAGCAGTACTTC.

This chain connects TRBV12-3 or TRBV12-4 to TRBJ1-2, with a weak D call TRBD1 (5 bases). Trimming removed 3 bases at V and 8 bases at J, with 10 bases between. The CDR3 is made up of 12 amino acids. The CDR3, as DNA: TGTGCCAGCAGTTTCCCTAGGGGAGGCTACACCTTC. This gives the protein CASSFPRGGYTF.

The chain uses TRBV10-3 and TRBJ1-6; D uncertain. Germline CDR1 and CDR2: ENHRY and SYGVKD. V lost 0 bases and J lost 8, with 8 bases in between. There are 14 residues in the CDR3. The DNA of the CDR3 is TGTGCCATCAGTGAGTCGACTGAATATTCACCCCTCCACTTT. It is translated as CAISESTEYSPLHF.

This sequence joins TRBV7-2 and TRBJ2-3; 8 nucleotides line up with TRBD2. CDR3 size: 18 residues. Trimming took 1 base from V and 2 from J; bases not matched to a gene: 11. CDR1 and CDR2 from the germline V gene are SGHTA and FQGNSA. The CDR3 DNA reads TGTGCCAGCAGCTTAGTCGTAGCGGGGCGGGGGGTCACAGATACGCAGTATTTT. It encodes CASSLVVAGRGVTDTQYF.

The gene calls are TRBV6-5 and TRBJ2-3, with 13 bases matching TRBD2. Germline V CDR1 and CDR2: MNHEY, SVGAGI. The CDR3 is made up of 15 amino acids. The trim removed 7 bases at V and 8 bases at J, leaving 9 bases unmatched. The CDR3 region is CASKEGTSGRGTQYF. CDR3 nucleotides: TGTGCCAGCAAGGAGGGAACTAGCGGGAGGGGTACGCAGTATTTT.

V usage is TRBV12-3 or TRBV12-4 and J usage is TRBJ2-6; D gene ambiguous. Trimming left V 7 bases short and J 4 bases short, with 17 bases between. The CDR3 covers 16 residues. The CDR3 sequence is CASTQDWGSGANVLTF. The DNA for the CDR3 is TGTGCCAGCACCCAAGATTGGGGTTCGGGGGCCAACGTCCTGACTTTC.

The CDR3 loop is CASSLSGPELADTQYF. In DNA form, the CDR3 reads TGCGCCAGCAGCCTTTCGGGCCCAGAACTAGCAGATACGCAGTATTTT. This sequence joins TRBV4-1 and TRBJ2-3, with a weak D call TRBD2 (5 bases). From germline, CDR1 is MGHRA and CDR2 YSYEKL. This CDR3 is 16 amino acids long. Trimming stripped 4 bases from V and 4 bases from J, with 18 bases between.

In regard to this clonotype: This clone may be a read error of a much larger clone one base away. The chain has TRBV6-5 and TRBJ2-4, with D perhaps TRBD1 (5 bases). Germline V gene data show CDR1 as MNHEY and CDR2 as SVGAGI. CDR3 length: 14 amino acids. CDR3 residues: CASSDSSGSNIQYF. The CDR3 coding sequence is TGTGCCAGCAGTGACTCCTCAGGGTCTAACATTCAGTACTTC.

This clonotype was detected only a few times. This chain joins TRBV27 and TRBJ2-5; D may be TRBD1 (6 bases). The last part of the DNA fits TRBJ2-7 better; the J call may be wrong. CDR3 length equals 15 residues. CDR1 MNHEY and CDR2 SMNVEV come from the germline V gene (reference sequence). The CDR3 sequence is CASRPRRLTGNEQYF. CDR3 DNA: TGTGCCAGCAGACCCCGAAGACTAACAGGGAACGAGCAGTACTTC.

The rearrangement uses TRBV12-3 or TRBV12-4 and TRBJ2-7; 7 positions agree with TRBD1. After removal of 6 bases from V and 10 bases from J, the junction contained 18 bases not matched to a gene. CDR3 length: 15 amino acids. DNA of the CDR3: TGTGCCAGCAGGCAAACACAGGGGCCAGCTAGGGCCCAGTACTTC. This translates into CASRQTQGPARAQYF.

The rearrangement joins TRBV20-1 to TRBJ2-1; tentative D call: TRBD1 (8 bases). Trimming removed 4 bases at V and 3 bases at J, with 22 bases between. The CDR3 consists of 17 residues. Germline-derived CDR1 and CDR2 are DFQATT and SNEGSKA (reference sequence). The CDR3 sequence: CSANGQGGPGGYNEQFF. The CDR3 coding sequence is TGCAGTGCTAACGGACAGGGAGGGCCGGGAGGCTACAATGAGCAGTTCTTC.

This clonotype was seen a few times. J is TRBJ1-6 and V is TRBV4-2, with D possibly matching TRBD1 (6 bases). CDR1 and CDR2 from the germline V gene are LGHNA and YNFKEQ. V lost 0 bases and J lost 15, with 9 bases in between. The CDR3 is 12 residues long. The CDR3 region has the DNA TGTGCCAGCAGCCAAGATGGACAGTACCTCCACTTT. Translating gives CASSQDGQYLHF.

The genes are TRBV3-1 and TRBJ2-5, with TRBD1 identical over 7 bases. TRBJ2-7 explains the end of the DNA better; the J call may be wrong. Germline CDR1 and CDR2: LGHDT and YNNKEL (reference sequence). This CDR3 contains 14 residues. The CDR3, as DNA: TGTGCCAGCAGCCTCCTCGACAGGGACTACGAGCAGTACTTC. Its protein is CASSLLDRDYEQYF.

The sample holds a few counts of this clonotype. V gene TRBV6-5 combines with J gene TRBJ2-3; perhaps TRBD1 as D (5 bases). V was cut by 6 bases and J by 2 bases, with 15 bases left in between. CDR1 MNHEY and CDR2 SVGAGI come from the germline V gene. CDR3 length: 15 amino acids. The CDR3, as DNA: TGTGCCAGCAGCCCCCGCAGGGCCAACACAGATACGCAGTATTTT. Translating it yields CASSPRRANTDTQYF.

The chain is built from TRBV15 and TRBJ1-3; D gene unclear. V lost 0 bases and J 0 bases, leaving 6 bases between the germline ends. Germline V gives CDR1 LNHNV, CDR2 YYDKDF (reference sequence). The CDR3 is made up of 15 amino acids. The chain's CDR3 is CATSRDGISGNTIYF. Written as DNA, the CDR3 is TGTGCCACCAGCAGAGATGGGATCTCTGGAAACACCATATATTTT.